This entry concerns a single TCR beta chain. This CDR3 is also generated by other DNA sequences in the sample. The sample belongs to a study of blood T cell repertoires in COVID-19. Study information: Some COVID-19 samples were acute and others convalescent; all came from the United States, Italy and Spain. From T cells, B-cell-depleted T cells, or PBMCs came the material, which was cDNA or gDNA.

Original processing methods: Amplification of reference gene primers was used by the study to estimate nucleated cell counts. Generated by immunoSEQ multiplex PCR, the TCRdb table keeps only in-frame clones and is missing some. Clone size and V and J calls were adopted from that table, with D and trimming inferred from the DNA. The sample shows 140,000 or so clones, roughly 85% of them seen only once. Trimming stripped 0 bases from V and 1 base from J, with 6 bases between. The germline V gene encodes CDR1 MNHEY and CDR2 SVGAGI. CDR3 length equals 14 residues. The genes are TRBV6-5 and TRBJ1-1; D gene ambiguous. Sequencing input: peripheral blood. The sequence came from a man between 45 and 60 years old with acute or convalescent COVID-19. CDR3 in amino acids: CASSYSVANTEAFF. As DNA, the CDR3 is TGTGCCAGCAGTTACTCGGTAGCGAACACTGAAGCTTTCTTT.